The sequence of this T cell receptor (beta chain) was determined in a study of a mutant IDH1 vaccine in newly diagnosed glioma. Study-level information: Once 4-6 weeks had passed after radiotherapy alone, vaccination started, or it started with temozolomide cycles.

Germline loops: CDR1 LGHNA, CDR2 YSLEER. V was cut by 1 base and J by 0 bases, with 6 bases left in between. This CDR3 contains 15 residues. Sequencing was performed with immunoSEQ multiplex PCR; in TCRdb, only in-frame clones are kept and a portion is missing. Of roughly 38,000 clones listed, 82% are singletons. This clone came up a few times. Its target is unknown. Time point here: week 47, end of study. Vaccine doses each comprised 300 ug of mutant IDH1 20-mer peptide, with topical imiquimod. Scheduled for weeks 1, 3, 5, 7, 11, 15, 19 and 23, eight vaccinations were given to patients. Notes on the study in general: Pseudoprogression apparently tracked independently of changes in top peripheral T cell clonotypes.

The sample here was PBMCs, taken from a glioma patient whose treatment included an IDH1 peptide vaccine. The chain links TRBV4-3 to TRBJ1-4; D uncertain. This sequence was found in a man younger than 35 with glioma. Some clones in this sample may be carry-over from other donors' samples. This chain's CDR3 is CASSQVAATNEKLFF. As DNA, the CDR3 is TGCGCCAGCAGCCAAGTCGCAGCAACTAATGAAAAACTGTTTTTT.